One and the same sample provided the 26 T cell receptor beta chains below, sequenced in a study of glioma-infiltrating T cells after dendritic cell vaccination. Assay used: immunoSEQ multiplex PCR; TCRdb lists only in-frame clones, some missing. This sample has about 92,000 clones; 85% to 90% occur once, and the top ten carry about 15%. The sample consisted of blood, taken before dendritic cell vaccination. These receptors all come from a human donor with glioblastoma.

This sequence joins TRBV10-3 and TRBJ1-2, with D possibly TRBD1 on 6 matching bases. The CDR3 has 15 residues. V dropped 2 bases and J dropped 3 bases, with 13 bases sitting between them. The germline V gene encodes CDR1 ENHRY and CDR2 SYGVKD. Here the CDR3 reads CAISEPEQGDYGYTF. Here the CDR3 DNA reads TGTGCCATCAGTGAGCCGGAACAGGGTGACTATGGCTACACCTTC.

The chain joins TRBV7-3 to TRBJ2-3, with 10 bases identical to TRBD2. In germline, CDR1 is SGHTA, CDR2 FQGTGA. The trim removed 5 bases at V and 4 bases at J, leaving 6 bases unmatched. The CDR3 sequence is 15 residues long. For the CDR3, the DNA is TGTGCCAGCAGCGTCTCTAGCGGGAGCGCAGATACGCAGTATTTT. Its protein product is CASSVSSGSADTQYF.

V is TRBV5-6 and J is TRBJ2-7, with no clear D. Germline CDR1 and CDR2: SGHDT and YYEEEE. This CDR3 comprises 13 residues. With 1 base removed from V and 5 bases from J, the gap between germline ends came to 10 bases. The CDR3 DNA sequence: TGTGCCAGCAGCTTGCTCCATGCGGACGAGCAGTACTTC. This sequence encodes CASSLLHADEQYF.

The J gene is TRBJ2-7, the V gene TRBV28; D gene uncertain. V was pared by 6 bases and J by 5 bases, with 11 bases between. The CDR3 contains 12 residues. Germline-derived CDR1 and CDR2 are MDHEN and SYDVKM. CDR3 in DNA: TGTGCCAGCAGGCGTGCAACGCACGAGCAGTACTTC. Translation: CASRRATHEQYF.

The CDR3 DNA reads TGTGCCACCAGCAGAGATCGGGGACTAGCGGTAGGGTATGAGCAGTTCTTC. Amino acids: CATSRDRGLAVGYEQFF. The chain joins TRBV15 to TRBJ2-1; 11 nucleotides agree with TRBD2. Trimming at V came to 0 bases and at J to 8 bases, leaving 9 bases not matched to a gene. CDR3 length: 17 residues. Germline CDR1 is LNHNV and CDR2 is YYDKDF (reference sequence).

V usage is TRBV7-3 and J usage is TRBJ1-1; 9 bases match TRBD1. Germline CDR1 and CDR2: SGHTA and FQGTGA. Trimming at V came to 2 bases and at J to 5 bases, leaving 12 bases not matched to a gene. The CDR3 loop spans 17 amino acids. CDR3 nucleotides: TGTGCCAGCAGCTTACCCATGGGACAGGGCGGTGGGACTGAAGCTTTCTTT. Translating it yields CASSLPMGQGGGTEAFF.

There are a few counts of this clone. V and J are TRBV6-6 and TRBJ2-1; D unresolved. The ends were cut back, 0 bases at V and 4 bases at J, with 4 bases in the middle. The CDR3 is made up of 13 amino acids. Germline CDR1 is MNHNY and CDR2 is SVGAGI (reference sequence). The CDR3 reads CASSYSEYNEQFF. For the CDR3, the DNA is TGTGCCAGCAGTTACTCGGAGTACAATGAGCAGTTCTTC.

CDR3 residues: CASSAGQGGGYTF. CDR3 nucleotides: TGTGCCAGCAGTGCGGGACAGGGTGGTGGCTACACCTTC. The chain has TRBV27 and TRBJ1-2; 9 bases agree with TRBD1. Losses at the gene ends were 5 bases for V and 7 bases for J; bases not matched to a gene: 5. Germline lookup yields CDR1 MNHEY and CDR2 SMNVEV (reference sequence). The CDR3 runs 13 residues.

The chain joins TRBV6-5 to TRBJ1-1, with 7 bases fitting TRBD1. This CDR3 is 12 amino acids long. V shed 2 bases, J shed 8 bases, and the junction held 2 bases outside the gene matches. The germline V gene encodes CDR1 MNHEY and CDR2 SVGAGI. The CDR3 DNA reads TGTGCCAGCAGTTACCCACAGGGGGAAGCTTTCTTT. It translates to CASSYPQGEAFF.

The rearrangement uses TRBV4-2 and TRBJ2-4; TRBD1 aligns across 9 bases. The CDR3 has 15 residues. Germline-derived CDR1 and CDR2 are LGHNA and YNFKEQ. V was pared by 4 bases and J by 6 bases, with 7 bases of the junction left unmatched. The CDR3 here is CASSLLQGAGNIQYF. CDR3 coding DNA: TGTGCCAGCAGCCTATTACAGGGGGCTGGAAACATTCAGTACTTC.

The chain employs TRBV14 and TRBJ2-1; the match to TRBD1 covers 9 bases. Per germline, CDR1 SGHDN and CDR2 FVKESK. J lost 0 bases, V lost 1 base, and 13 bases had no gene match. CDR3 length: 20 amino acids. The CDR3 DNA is TGTGCCAGCAGCCAAGCGTTCCTCGGGACAGGGTTTACCTCCTACAATGAGCAGTTCTTC. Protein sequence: CASSQAFLGTGFTSYNEQFF.

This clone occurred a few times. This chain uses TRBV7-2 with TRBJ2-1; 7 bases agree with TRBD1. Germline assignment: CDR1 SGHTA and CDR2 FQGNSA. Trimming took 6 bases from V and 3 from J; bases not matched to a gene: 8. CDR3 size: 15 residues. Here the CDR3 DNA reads TGTGCCAGCAGTACAGGGGCAGGCGGCTACAATGAGCAGTTCTTC. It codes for CASSTGAGGYNEQFF. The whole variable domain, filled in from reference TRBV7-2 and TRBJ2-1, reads GAGVSQSPSNKVTEKGKDVELRCDPISGHTALYWYRQSLGQGLEFLIYFQGNSAPDKSGLPSDRFSAERTGGSVSTLTIQRTQQEDSAVYLCASSTGAGGYNEQFFGPGTRLTVL.

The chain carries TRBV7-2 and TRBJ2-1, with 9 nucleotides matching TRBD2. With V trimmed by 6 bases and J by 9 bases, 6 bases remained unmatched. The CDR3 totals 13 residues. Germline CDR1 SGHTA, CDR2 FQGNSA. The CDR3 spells CASSRTSVGEQFF. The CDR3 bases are TGTGCCAGCAGTAGGACTAGCGTCGGTGAGCAGTTCTTC.

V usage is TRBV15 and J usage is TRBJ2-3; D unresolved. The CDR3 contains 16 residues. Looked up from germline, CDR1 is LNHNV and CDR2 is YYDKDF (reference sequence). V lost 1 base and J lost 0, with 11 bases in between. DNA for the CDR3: TGTGCCACCAGCAGAGCAGTGGCGACTAGCACAGATACGCAGTATTTT. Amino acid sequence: CATSRAVATSTDTQYF.

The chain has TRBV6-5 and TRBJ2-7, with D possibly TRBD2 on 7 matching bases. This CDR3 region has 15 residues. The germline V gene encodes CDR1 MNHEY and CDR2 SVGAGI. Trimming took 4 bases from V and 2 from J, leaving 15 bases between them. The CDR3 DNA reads TGTGCCAGCAGTTCAGCGGGACACCTTACCTACGAGCAGTACTTC. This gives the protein CASSSAGHLTYEQYF.

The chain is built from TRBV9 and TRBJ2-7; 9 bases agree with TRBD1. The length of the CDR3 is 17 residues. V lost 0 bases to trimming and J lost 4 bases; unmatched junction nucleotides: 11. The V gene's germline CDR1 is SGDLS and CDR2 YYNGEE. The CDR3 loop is CASSVGDSGTGNYEQYF. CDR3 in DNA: TGTGCCAGCAGCGTAGGAGATTCCGGGACAGGGAATTACGAGCAGTACTTC.

CDR3: CASRTGGTGNTIYF. Written as DNA, the CDR3 is TGCGCCAGCCGAACAGGGGGAACTGGAAACACCATATATTTT. V is TRBV5-1 and J is TRBJ1-3, with 8 bases fitting TRBD1. J was trimmed by 2 bases and V by 7 bases; bases with no gene match: 5. CDR1 SGHRS and CDR2 YFSETQ come from the germline V gene. The CDR3 loop spans 14 amino acids. The full variable domain, in which reference TRBV5-1 and TRBJ1-3 provide the parts outside the CDR3, is KAGVTQTPRYLIKTRGQQVTLSCSPISGHRSVSWYQQTPGQGLQFLFEYFSETQRNKGNFPGRFSGRQFSNSRSEMNVSTLELGDSALYLCASRTGGTGNTIYFGEGSWLTVV.

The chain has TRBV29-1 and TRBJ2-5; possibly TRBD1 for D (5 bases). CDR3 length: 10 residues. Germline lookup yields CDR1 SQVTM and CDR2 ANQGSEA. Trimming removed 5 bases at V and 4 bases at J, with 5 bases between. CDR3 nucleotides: TGCAGCGTTAGGGGAGAGACCCAGTACTTC. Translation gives CSVRGETQYF. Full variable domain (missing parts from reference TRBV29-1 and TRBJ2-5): SAVISQKPSRDICQRGTSLTIQCQVDSQVTMMFWYRQQPGQSLTLIATANQGSEATYESGFVIDKFPISRPNLTFSTLTVSNMSPEDSSIYLCSVRGETQYFGPGTRLLVL.

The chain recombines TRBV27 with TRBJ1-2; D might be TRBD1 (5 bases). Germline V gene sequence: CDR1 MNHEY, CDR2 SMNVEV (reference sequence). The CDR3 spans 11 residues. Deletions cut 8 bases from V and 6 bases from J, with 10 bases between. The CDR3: CASGQGHGYTF. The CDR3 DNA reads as TGTGCCAGCGGCCAGGGCCATGGCTACACCTTC.

In DNA, the CDR3 is TGTGCCAGCAGTACGGGACAGGGATTAAGTGAAAAACTGTTTTTT. Protein: CASSTGQGLSEKLFF. V usage is TRBV6-5 and J usage is TRBJ1-4; 9 bases align to TRBD1. Germline V gene sequence: CDR1 MNHEY, CDR2 SVGAGI. With 5 bases clipped from V and 7 bases from J, the junction kept 8 bases outside the gene matches. The length of the CDR3 is 15 residues.

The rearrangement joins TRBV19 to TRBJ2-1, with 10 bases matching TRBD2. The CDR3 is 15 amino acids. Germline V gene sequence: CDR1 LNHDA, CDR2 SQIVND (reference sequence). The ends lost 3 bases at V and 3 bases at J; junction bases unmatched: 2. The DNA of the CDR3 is TGTGCCAGTAGTATGGGGACTAGCGTCTACAATGAGCAGTTCTTC. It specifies CASSMGTSVYNEQFF.

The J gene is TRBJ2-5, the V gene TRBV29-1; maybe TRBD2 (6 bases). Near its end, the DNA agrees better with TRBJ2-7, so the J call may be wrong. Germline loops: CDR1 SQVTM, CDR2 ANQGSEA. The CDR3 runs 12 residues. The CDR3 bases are TGCAGCGTCGAATGGGGGGTCCACGAGCAGTACTTC. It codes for CSVEWGVHEQYF.

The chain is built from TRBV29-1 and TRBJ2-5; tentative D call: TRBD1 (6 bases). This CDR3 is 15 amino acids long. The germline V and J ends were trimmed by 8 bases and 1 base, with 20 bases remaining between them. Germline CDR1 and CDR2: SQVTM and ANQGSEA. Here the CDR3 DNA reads TGCAGCTCCGCGGGCTTCCGGGACACCCAAGAGACCCAGTACTTC. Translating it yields CSSAGFRDTQETQYF. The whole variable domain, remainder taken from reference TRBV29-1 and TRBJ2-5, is SAVISQKPSRDICQRGTSLTIQCQVDSQVTMMFWYRQQPGQSLTLIATANQGSEATYESGFVIDKFPISRPNLTFSTLTVSNMSPEDSSIYLCSSAGFRDTQETQYFGPGTRLLVL.

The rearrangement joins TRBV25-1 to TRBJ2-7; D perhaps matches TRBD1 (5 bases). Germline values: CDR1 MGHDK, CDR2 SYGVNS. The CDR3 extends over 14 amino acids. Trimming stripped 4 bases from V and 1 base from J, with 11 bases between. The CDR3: CASSVRAGSYEQYF. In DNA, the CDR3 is TGTGCCAGCAGTGTCAGGGCAGGGTCCTACGAGCAGTACTTC.

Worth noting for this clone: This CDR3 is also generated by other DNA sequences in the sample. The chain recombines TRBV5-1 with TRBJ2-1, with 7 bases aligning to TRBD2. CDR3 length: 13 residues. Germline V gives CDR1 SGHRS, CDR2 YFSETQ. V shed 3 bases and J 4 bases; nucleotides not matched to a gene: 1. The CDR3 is CASSSGGYNEQFF. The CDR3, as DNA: TGCGCCAGCAGCTCGGGGGGATACAATGAGCAGTTCTTC.

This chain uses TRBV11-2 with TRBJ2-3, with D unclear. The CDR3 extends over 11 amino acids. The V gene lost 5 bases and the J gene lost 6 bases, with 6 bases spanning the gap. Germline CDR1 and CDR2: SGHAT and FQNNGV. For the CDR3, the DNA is TGTGCCAGCAGCCCCCGGGATACGCAGTATTTT. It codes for CASSPRDTQYF.